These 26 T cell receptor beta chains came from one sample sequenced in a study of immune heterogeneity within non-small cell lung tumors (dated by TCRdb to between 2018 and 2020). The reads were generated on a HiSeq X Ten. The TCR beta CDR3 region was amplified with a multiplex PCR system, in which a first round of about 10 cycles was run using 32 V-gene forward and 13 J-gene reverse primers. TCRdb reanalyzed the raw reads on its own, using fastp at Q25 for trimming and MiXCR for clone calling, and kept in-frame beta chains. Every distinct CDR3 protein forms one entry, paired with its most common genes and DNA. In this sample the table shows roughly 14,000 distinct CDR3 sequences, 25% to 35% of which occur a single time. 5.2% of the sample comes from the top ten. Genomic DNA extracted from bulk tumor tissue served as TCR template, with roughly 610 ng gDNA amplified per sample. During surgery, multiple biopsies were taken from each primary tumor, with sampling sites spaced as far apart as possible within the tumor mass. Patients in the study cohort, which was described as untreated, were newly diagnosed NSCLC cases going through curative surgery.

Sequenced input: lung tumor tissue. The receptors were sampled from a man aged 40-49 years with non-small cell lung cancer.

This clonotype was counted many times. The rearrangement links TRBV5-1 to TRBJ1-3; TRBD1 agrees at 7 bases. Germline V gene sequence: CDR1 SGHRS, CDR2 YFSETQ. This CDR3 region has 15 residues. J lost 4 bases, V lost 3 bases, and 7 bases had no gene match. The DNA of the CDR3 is TGCGCCAGCAGCTGGGGGACAGTCGGGGGAAACACCATATATTTT. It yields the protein CASSWGTVGGNTIYF.

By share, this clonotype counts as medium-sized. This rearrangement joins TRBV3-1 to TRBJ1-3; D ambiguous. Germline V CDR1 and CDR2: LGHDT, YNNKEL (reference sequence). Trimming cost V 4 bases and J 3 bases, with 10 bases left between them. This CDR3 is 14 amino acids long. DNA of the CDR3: TGTGCCAGCAGCCCCAGAAGTGGTGGAAACACCATATATTTT. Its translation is CASSPRSGGNTIYF. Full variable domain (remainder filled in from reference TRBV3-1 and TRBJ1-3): DTAVSQTPKYLVTQMGNDKSIKCEQNLGHDTMYWYKQDSKKFLKIMFSYNNKELIINETVPNRFSPKSPDKAHLNLHINSLELGDSAVYFCASSPRSGGNTIYFGEGSWLTVV.

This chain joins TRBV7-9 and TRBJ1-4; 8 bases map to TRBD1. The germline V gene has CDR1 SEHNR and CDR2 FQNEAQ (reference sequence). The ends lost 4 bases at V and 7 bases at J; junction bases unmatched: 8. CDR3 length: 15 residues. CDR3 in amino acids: CASSWSRGRGEKLFF. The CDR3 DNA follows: TGTGCCAGCAGCTGGTCCAGGGGGCGGGGTGAAAAACTGTTTTTT.

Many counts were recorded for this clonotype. CDR3 amino acids: CASSLERGLGTDTQYF. CDR3 nucleotides: TGTGCCAGCAGCTTAGAGAGGGGTCTGGGCACAGATACGCAGTATTTT. This chain connects TRBV5-6 to TRBJ2-3; possibly TRBD1 or TRBD2 for D (5 bases each). The CDR3 consists of 16 residues. Germline V gives CDR1 SGHDT, CDR2 YYEEEE. Between the trimmed V and J ends, which lost 2 bases and 1 base, there was a span of 14 bases.

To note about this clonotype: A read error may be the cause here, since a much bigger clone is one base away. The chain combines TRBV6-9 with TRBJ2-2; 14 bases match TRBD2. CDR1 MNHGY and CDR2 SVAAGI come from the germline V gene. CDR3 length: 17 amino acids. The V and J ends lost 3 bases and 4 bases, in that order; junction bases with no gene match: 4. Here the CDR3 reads CASSYGTSGSSTGELFF. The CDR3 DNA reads TGTGCCAGCAGTTACGGGACTAGCGGGAGCAGCACCGGGGAGCTGTTTTTT.

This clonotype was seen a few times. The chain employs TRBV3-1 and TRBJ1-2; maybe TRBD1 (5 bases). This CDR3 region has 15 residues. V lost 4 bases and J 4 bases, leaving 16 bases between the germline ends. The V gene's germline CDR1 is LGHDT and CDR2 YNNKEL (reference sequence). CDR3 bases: TGTGCCAGCAGCCGAGGGTCGGGGGGGGTCTATGGCTACACCTTC. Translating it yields CASSRGSGGVYGYTF.

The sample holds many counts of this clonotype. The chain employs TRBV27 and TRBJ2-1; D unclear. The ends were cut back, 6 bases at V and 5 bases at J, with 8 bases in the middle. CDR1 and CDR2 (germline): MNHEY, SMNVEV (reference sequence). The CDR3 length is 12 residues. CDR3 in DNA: TGTGCCAGCAGCCCCTCTAACAATGAGCAGTTCTTC. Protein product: CASSPSNNEQFF.

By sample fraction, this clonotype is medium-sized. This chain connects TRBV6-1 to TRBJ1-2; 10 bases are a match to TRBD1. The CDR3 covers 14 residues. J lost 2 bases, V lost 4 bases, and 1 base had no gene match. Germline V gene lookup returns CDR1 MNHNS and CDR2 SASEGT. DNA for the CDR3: TGTGCCAGCAGTGCGGACAGGGGGAACTATGGCTACACCTTC. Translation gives CASSADRGNYGYTF.

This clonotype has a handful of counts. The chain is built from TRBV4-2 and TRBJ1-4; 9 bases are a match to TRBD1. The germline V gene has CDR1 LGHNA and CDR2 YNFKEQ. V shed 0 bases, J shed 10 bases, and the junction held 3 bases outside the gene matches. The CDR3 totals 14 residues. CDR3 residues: CASSQEGQGRKLFF. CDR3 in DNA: TGTGCCAGCAGCCAAGAGGGACAGGGAAGAAAACTGTTTTTT.

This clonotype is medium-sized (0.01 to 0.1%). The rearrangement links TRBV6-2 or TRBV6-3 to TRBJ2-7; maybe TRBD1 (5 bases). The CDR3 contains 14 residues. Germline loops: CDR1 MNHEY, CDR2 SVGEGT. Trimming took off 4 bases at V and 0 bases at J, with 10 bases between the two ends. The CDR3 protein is CASSSGALSYEQYF. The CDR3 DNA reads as TGTGCCAGCAGTTCTGGGGCGCTCTCCTACGAGCAGTACTTC.

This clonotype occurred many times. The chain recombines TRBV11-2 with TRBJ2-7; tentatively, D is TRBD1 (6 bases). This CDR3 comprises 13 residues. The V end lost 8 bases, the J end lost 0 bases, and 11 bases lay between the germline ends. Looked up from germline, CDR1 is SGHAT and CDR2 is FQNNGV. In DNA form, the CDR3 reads TGTGCCAGCCTCAGGGACATCTCCTACGAGCAGTACTTC. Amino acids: CASLRDISYEQYF.

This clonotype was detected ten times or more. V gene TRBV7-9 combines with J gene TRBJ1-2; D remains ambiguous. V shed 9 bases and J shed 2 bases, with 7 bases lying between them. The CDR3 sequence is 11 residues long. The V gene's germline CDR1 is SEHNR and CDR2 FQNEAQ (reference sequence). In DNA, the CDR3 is TGTGCCAGTCTAGGCAACTATGGCTACACCTTC. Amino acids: CASLGNYGYTF.

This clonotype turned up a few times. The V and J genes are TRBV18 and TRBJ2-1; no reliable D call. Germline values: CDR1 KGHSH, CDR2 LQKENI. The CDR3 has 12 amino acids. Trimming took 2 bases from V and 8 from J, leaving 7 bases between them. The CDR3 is CASSPGAYEQFF. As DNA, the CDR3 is TGTGCCAGCTCACCAGGAGCATATGAGCAGTTCTTC.

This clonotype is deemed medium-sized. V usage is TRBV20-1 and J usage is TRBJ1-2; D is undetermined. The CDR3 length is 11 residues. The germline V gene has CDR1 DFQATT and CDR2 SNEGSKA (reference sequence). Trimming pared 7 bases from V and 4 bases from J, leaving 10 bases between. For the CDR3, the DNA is TGCAGTGGGAGGCTTAGCTATGGCTACACCTTC. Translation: CSGRLSYGYTF.

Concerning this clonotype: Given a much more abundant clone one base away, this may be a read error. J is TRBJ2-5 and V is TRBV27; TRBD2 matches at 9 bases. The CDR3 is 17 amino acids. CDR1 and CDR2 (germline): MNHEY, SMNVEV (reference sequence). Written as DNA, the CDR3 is TGTGCCATCAGTCCTCGAAGGCTAGCGGGAAAAGTGGAGACCCAGTACTTC. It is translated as CAISPRRLAGKVETQYF.

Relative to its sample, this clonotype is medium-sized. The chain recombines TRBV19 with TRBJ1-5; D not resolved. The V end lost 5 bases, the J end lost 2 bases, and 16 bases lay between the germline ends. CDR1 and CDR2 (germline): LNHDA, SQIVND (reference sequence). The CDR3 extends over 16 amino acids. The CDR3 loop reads CASSPQTGGGNQPQHF. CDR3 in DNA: TGTGCCAGTAGTCCCCAGACGGGAGGAGGCAATCAGCCCCAGCATTTT.

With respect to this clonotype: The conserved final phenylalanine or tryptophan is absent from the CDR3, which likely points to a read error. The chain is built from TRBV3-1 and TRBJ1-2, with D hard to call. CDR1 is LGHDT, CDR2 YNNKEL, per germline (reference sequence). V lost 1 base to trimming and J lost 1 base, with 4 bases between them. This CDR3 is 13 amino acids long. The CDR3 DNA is TGTGCCAGCAGCCAAGCTTATAACTATGGCTACACCCTC. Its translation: CASSQAYNYGYTL.

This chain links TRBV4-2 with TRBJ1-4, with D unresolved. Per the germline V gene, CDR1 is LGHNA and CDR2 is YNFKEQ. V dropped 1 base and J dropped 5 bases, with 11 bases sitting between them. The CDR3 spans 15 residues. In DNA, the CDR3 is TGTGCCAGCAGCCAAGCGAAAAGGGAGAATGAAAAACTGTTTTTT. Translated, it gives CASSQAKRENEKLFF.

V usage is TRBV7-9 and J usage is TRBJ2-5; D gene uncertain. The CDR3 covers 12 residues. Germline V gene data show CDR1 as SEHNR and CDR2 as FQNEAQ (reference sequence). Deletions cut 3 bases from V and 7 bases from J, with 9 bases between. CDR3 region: CASSFQLGTQYF. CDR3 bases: TGTGCCAGCAGCTTCCAATTAGGGACCCAGTACTTC.

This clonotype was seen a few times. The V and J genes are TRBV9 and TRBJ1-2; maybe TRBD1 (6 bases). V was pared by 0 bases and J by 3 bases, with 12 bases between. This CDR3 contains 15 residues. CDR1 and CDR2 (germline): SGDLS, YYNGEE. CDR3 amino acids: CASSVEENRDYGYTF. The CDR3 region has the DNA TGTGCCAGCAGCGTAGAGGAGAACAGGGACTATGGCTACACCTTC.

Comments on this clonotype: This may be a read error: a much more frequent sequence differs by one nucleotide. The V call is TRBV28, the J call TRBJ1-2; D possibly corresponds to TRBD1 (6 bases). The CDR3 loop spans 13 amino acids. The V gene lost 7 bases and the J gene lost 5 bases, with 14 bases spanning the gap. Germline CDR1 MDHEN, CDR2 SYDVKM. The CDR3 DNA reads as TGTGCCAGCACGAGGGGGAGGGTATATGGCTACACCTTC. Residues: CASTRGRVYGYTF.

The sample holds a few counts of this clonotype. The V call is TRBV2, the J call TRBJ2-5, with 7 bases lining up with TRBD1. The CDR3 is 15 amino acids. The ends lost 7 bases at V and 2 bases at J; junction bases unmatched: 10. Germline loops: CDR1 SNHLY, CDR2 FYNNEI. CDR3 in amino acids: CASKFQARGQETQYF. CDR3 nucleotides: TGTGCCAGCAAGTTTCAGGCCAGGGGGCAAGAGACCCAGTACTTC.

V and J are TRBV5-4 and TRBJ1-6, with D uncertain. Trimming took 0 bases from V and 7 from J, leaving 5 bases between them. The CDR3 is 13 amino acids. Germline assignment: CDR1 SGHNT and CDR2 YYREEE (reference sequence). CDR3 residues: CASSLVGNSPLHF. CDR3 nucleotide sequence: TGTGCCAGCAGCTTGGTTGGGAATTCACCCCTCCACTTT.

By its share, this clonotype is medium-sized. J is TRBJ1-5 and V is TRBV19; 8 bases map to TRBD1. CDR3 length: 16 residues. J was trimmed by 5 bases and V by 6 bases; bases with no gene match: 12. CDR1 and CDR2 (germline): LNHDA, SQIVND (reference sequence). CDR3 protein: CASRRTGRLYHQPQHF. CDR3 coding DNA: TGTGCCAGTAGGCGGACAGGGCGCCTTTACCATCAGCCCCAGCATTTT.

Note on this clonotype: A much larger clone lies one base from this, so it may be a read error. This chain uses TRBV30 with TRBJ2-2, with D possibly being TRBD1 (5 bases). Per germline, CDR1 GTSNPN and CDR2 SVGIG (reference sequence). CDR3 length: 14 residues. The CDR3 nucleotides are TGTGCCTGGAGTGCAGGGTCGACCACCAGGGAGCTGTTTTTT. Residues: CAWSAGSTTRELFF.

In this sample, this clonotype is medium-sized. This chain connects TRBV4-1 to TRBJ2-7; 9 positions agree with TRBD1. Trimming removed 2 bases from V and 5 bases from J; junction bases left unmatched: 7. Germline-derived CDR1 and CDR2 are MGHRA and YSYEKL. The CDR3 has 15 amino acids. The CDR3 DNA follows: TGCGCCAGCAGCCAACGCCATTGGACAGGGGACGAGCAGTACTTC. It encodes CASSQRHWTGDEQYF.